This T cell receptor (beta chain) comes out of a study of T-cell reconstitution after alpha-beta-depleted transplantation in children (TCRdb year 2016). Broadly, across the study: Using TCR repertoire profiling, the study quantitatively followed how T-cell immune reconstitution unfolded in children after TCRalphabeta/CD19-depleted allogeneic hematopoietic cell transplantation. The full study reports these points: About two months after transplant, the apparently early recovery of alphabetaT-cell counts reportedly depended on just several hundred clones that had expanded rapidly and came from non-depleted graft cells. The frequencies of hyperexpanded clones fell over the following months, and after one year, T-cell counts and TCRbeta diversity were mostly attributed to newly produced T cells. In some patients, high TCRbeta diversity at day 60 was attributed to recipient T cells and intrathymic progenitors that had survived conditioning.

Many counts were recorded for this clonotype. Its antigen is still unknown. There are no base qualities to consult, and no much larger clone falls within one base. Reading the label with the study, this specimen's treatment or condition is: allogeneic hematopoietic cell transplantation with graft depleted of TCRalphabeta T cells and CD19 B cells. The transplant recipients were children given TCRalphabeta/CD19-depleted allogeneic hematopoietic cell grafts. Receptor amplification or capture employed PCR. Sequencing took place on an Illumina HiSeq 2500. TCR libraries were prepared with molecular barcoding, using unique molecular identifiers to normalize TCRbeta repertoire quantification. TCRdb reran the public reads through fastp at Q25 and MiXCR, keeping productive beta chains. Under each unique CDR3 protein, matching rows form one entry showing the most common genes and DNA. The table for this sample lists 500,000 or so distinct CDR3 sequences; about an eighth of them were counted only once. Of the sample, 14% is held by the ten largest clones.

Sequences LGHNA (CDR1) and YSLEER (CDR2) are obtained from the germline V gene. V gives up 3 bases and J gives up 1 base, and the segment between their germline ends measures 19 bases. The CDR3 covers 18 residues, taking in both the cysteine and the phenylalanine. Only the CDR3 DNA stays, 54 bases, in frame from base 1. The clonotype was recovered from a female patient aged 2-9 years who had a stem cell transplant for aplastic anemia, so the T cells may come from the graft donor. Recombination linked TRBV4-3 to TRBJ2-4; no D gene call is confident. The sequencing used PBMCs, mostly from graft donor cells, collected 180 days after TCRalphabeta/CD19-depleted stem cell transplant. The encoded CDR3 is CASSQFHLKSPAKNIQYF. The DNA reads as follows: TGCGCCAGCAGCCAGTTCCACCTAAAAAGTCCGGCCAAAAACATTCAGTACTTC.